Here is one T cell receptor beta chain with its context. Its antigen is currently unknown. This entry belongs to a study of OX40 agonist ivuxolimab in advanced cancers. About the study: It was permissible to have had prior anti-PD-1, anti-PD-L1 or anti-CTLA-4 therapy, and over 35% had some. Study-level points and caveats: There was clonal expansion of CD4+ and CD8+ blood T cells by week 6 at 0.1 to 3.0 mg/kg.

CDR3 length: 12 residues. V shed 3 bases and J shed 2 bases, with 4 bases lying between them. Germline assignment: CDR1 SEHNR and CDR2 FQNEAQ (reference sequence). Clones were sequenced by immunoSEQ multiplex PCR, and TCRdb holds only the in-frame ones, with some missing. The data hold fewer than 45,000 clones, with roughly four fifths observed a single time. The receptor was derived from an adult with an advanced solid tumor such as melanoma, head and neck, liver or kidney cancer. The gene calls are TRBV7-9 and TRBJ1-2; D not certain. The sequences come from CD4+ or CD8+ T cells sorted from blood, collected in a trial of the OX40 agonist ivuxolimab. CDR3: CASSFGNYGYTF. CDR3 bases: TGTGCCAGCAGCTTTGGGAACTATGGCTACACCTTC.